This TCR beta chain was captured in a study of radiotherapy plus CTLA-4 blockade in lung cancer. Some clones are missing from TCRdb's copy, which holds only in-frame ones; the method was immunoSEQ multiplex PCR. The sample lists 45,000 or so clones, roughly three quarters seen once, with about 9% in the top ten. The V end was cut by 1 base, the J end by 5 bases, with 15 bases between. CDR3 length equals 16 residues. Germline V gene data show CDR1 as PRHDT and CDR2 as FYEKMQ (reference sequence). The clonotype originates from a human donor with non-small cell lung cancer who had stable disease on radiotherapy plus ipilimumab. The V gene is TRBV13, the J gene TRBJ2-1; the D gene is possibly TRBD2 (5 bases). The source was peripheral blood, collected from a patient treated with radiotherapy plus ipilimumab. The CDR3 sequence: CASSLVVGRGNNEQFF. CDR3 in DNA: TGTGCCAGCAGCTTAGTAGTGGGGAGAGGAAACAATGAGCAGTTCTTC.